This TCR beta chain was identified during a study of blood T cell repertoires in COVID-19. Across the whole study: The samples span acute and convalescent COVID-19 from the United States, Italy and Spain. T cells, B-cell-depleted T cells, or PBMCs provided the cDNA or gDNA that served as material.

Germline-derived CDR1 and CDR2 are LGHNA and YSLEER. This CDR3 region has 16 residues. Trimming at V came to 5 bases and at J to 5 bases, leaving 14 bases not matched to a gene. Authors' analysis steps: Amplification from reference gene primers served as the basis for estimated nucleated cell counts. Some clones are missing from TCRdb's copy, which holds only in-frame ones; the method was immunoSEQ multiplex PCR. Clone size and V and J calls were adopted from that table, with D and trimming inferred from the DNA. The repertoire holds approximately 250,000 clones, with around 84% as singletons. Material: PBMCs or T cells enriched from blood (not recorded which). This TCR came from a man in his thirties or forties with acute COVID-19. V usage is TRBV4-3 and J usage is TRBJ2-7, with 8 bases fitting TRBD2. CDR3 sequence (DNA): TGCGCCAGCAGCAAATCTGGCCCTGACGGGGGGGACGAGCAGTACGTC. Protein: CASSKSGPDGGDEQYV.